The T cell receptor beta chain described here comes from a study of cytomegalovirus exposure and HLA in healthy donors. Study results and caveats: Cytomegalovirus status was reportedly diagnosed by the classifier with high specificity and sensitivity. In a later analysis, a genetic analysis reported fewer productive-TCR N-insertions in an Asian-associated ancestry cluster than the cohort average. Researchers reported in a later analysis that a missense DCLRE1C variant was tied to TCR beta V- and J-gene trimming.

The PCR ran on 60 Vbeta and 13 Jbeta primers. The data were produced by immunoSEQ multiplex PCR, yet TCRdb's version contains in-frame clones alone and is incomplete. Here the sample spans 150,000 or so clones, about three quarters being singletons. The germline gives CDR1 MNHEY, CDR2 SVGAGI. This CDR3 comprises 15 residues. Trimming removed 6 bases from V and 6 bases from J, with 21 bases in between. A remark on this clone: Its antigen is currently unknown.

The sequenced sample was PBMCs. This clonotype was sampled from a woman aged 25 to 45 in good health and CMV-seronegative. The chain recombines TRBV6-5 with TRBJ2-7, with D unclear. Here the CDR3 reads CASRNPGPVKVEQYF. The CDR3 bases are TGTGCCAGCAGGAATCCAGGTCCTGTTAAGGTCGAGCAGTACTTC.